Below are 21 T cell receptor beta chains sequenced from a single sample in a study of blood T cells in healthy people across ages. Then a second PCR, running about 7 to 11 cycles, was carried out with a sample-barcoded 5' primer and a J-beta primer mix. MiXCR, applied by TCRdb to the 5' RACE reads, yields one record per CDR3 protein. This sample has hundreds of thousands of distinct CDR3 sequences, with 20% to 25% found just once. The same data also contributed to another study, on T cells of mothers and their children.

The sequenced material came from blood. These receptor sequences come from a boy aged 5 to 17 in good health.

In its sample, this clonotype was seen many times. The chain uses TRBV7-9 and TRBJ2-3; the D gene is possibly TRBD2 (5 bases). The CDR3 totals 12 residues. V was clipped by 2 bases and J by 11 bases, with 11 bases between them. Germline V CDR1 and CDR2: SEHNR, FQNEAQ (reference sequence). The CDR3 reads CASSLKAEGQYF. CDR3 nucleotides: TGTGCCAGCAGCTTAAAAGCGGAAGGGCAGTATTTT.

The V gene is TRBV9, the J gene TRBJ2-1, with 12 nucleotides matching TRBD2. Germline-derived CDR1 and CDR2 are SGDLS and YYNGEE. Losses at the gene ends were 7 bases for V and 0 bases for J; bases not matched to a gene: 14. CDR3 length: 19 amino acids. The CDR3 is CASGSLTSGGLSSYNEQFF. The CDR3 DNA follows: TGTGCCAGCGGTTCTCTGACTAGCGGGGGCCTCAGCTCCTACAATGAGCAGTTCTTC.

The genes are TRBV12-3 or TRBV12-4 and TRBJ1-1; perhaps TRBD1 as D (5 bases). This CDR3 spans 14 amino acids. Trimming removed 3 bases from V and 1 base from J, with 9 bases in between. The CDR3, as DNA: TGTGCCAGCAGTTTTGGGGCACCGAACACTGAAGCTTTCTTT. Translation: CASSFGAPNTEAFF.

This clonotype has only a few counts. The chain combines TRBV3-1 with TRBJ2-3; no reliable D call. CDR3 size: 14 residues. Germline V CDR1 and CDR2: LGHDT, YNNKEL (reference sequence). V was pared by 1 base and J by 2 bases, with 7 bases between. CDR3 amino acids: CASSQGSPTDTQYF. CDR3 DNA: TGTGCCAGCAGCCAAGGGAGTCCCACAGATACGCAGTATTTT.

This clonotype has just a few counts. The DNA is left out, because the CDR3 cannot be placed on it with certainty; the CDR3 is given as TCRdb lists it. This rearrangement joins TRBV27 to TRBJ2-6; the D call TRBD1 from the table was never checked on the DNA. Germline V gene lookup returns CDR1 MNHEY and CDR2 SMNVEV (reference sequence). The CDR3 comprises 17 residues, both ends counted. CDR3 sequence reads: CASSPDRVGDGANVPTF.

The genes are TRBV20-1 and TRBJ2-5; 10 bases map to TRBD2. CDR1 DFQATT and CDR2 SNEGSKA come from the germline V gene (reference sequence). The CDR3 has 14 amino acids. Germline trimming cut 3 bases from V and 5 bases from J; bases unmatched to any gene: 6. The CDR3 DNA is TGCAGTGCTAGGGTAGCGGGAGGAGGTGAGACCCAGTACTTC. This codes for CSARVAGGGETQYF.

The chain links TRBV5-1 to TRBJ1-1; D gene unclear. This CDR3 contains 13 residues. The V end was cut by 3 bases, the J end by 2 bases, with 8 bases between. Germline V gives CDR1 SGHRS, CDR2 YFSETQ. CDR3 nucleotides: TGCGCCAGCAGCTCAGACACCAACACTGAAGCTTTCTTT. Its translation is CASSSDTNTEAFF. Combining the CDR3 with reference TRBV5-1 and TRBJ1-1 gives the whole variable domain KAGVTQTPRYLIKTRGQQVTLSCSPISGHRSVSWYQQTPGQGLQFLFEYFSETQRNKGNFPGRFSGRQFSNSRSEMNVSTLELGDSALYLCASSSDTNTEAFFGQGTRLTVV.

This clonotype was seen only a few times. The chain has TRBV7-9 and TRBJ2-3; a weak D match, TRBD2 (7 bases). Trimming pared 2 bases from V and 2 bases from J, leaving 14 bases between. The germline CDR1 and CDR2 sequences are SEHNR and FQNEAQ (reference sequence). The CDR3 has 16 residues. In DNA, the CDR3 is TGTGCCAGCAGCTTACTCTCGGGGGGCAACACAGATACGCAGTATTTT. It is translated as CASSLLSGGNTDTQYF.

The rearrangement links TRBV2 to TRBJ2-7, with D maybe TRBD1 (5 bases). Per the germline V gene, CDR1 is SNHLY and CDR2 is FYNNEI. V lost 8 bases and J 5 bases, leaving 25 bases between the germline ends. The CDR3 is 16 residues long. The CDR3 loop reads CASFPRPGKRVDEQYF. CDR3 nucleotides: TGTGCCAGCTTTCCACGACCAGGGAAGAGAGTCGACGAGCAGTACTTC.

This clonotype turned up a few times. V is TRBV4-2 and J is TRBJ1-2; tentatively, D is TRBD1 (5 bases). CDR1 is LGHNA and CDR2 is YNFKEQ in the germline V gene. This CDR3 is 17 amino acids long. Trimming stripped 2 bases from V and 3 bases from J, with 19 bases between. In DNA form, the CDR3 reads TGTGCCAGCAGCCAAACCGGGGCGGGGGTAGGGGACTATGGCTACACCTTC. Translated: CASSQTGAGVGDYGYTF.

This chain uses TRBV6-2 or TRBV6-3 with TRBJ1-5, with 9 bases matching TRBD1. CDR1 is MNHEY, CDR2 SVGEGT, per germline. The CDR3 totals 15 residues. The trim removed 0 bases at V and 7 bases at J, leaving 4 bases unmatched. The CDR3 reads CASSYSDRGKQPQHF. DNA for the CDR3: TGTGCCAGCAGTTACTCGGACAGGGGAAAGCAGCCCCAGCATTTT.

This clonotype was seen a handful of times. V usage is TRBV6-1 and J usage is TRBJ2-5, with 8 bases lining up with TRBD1. The end of the DNA is better explained by TRBJ2-7, so the J call may be wrong. This CDR3 region has 16 residues. Germline assignment: CDR1 MNHNS and CDR2 SASEGT. CDR3 in DNA: TGTGCCAGTCCTATCGGGGACAGGAGAACAACCTACGAGCAGTACTTC. Translation: CASPIGDRRTTYEQYF.

The chain couples TRBV3-1 to TRBJ2-5, with a weak D call TRBD1 (5 bases). V lost 1 base, J lost 6 bases, and 12 bases lay in between. This CDR3 is 14 amino acids long. Germline CDR1 LGHDT, CDR2 YNNKEL (reference sequence). The CDR3: CASSQGPLDKTQYF. In DNA form, the CDR3 reads TGTGCCAGCAGCCAAGGACCACTGGACAAGACCCAGTACTTC.

The J gene is TRBJ1-2, the V gene TRBV7-9; a weak D match, TRBD1 (5 bases). The germline gives CDR1 SEHNR, CDR2 FQNEAQ (reference sequence). Trimming removed 6 bases at V and 2 bases at J, with 16 bases between. The CDR3 loop spans 15 amino acids. In nucleotides, the CDR3 is TGTGCCAGCAGAGAAACGGGGGACGCCAACTATGGCTACACCTTC. This gives the protein CASRETGDANYGYTF.

This clonotype has just a few counts. The chain carries TRBV29-1 and TRBJ2-5; a possible D gene is TRBD1 (6 bases). Germline V CDR1 and CDR2: SQVTM, ANQGSEA. CDR3 length equals 12 residues. V was trimmed by 7 bases and J by 2 bases, leaving 11 bases between them. CDR3 in amino acids: CSAQQGQETQYF. The CDR3 bases are TGCAGCGCACAACAGGGACAAGAGACCCAGTACTTC.

This clonotype occurred a few times. J is TRBJ1-5 and V is TRBV11-2; possible D gene TRBD1, 5 bases. CDR1 and CDR2 from the germline V gene are SGHAT and FQNNGV. The CDR3 contains 16 residues. Trimming left V 4 bases short and J 0 bases short, with 13 bases between. CDR3: CASSWGGVNSNQPQHF. DNA for the CDR3: TGTGCCAGCAGCTGGGGGGGGGTTAATAGCAATCAGCCCCAGCATTTT.

The V call is TRBV12-3 or TRBV12-4, the J call TRBJ2-1; 7 bases line up with TRBD1. The CDR3 is made up of 15 amino acids. V lost 3 bases and J lost 4; bases outside the gene matches: 6. This CDR3 is CASSFRDSLYNEQFF. DNA of the CDR3: TGTGCCAGCAGTTTTAGGGACAGTCTATACAATGAGCAGTTCTTC.

A few counts support this clonotype. This sequence joins TRBV7-9 and TRBJ1-4; D is possibly TRBD1 (5 bases). The V and J ends lost 3 bases and 0 bases respectively, with 11 bases between them. Per the germline V gene, CDR1 is SEHNR and CDR2 is FQNEAQ (reference sequence). The CDR3 covers 16 residues. CDR3 loop: CASSFDSLATNEKLFF. CDR3 coding DNA: TGTGCCAGCAGCTTCGACAGCCTAGCAACTAATGAAAAACTGTTTTTT.

The sample holds a few counts of this clonotype. V gene TRBV6-1 combines with J gene TRBJ2-5; 13 bases map to TRBD2. This CDR3 is 16 amino acids long. V was clipped by 6 bases and J by 7 bases; unmatched bases: 11. Germline lookup yields CDR1 MNHNS and CDR2 SASEGT. The CDR3 loop is CASRTGTSGIGGTQYF. CDR3 DNA sequence: TGTGCCAGCAGAACCGGGACTAGCGGGATCGGGGGGACCCAGTACTTC.

The genes are TRBV2 and TRBJ2-5, with 8 bases lining up with TRBD2. Trimming at V came to 9 bases and at J to 6 bases, leaving 6 bases not matched to a gene. Germline CDR1 reads SNHLY; CDR2 reads FYNNEI. The length of the CDR3 is 12 residues. CDR3: CARAGTRKTQYF. CDR3 bases: TGTGCCAGGGCCGGGACTAGAAAGACCCAGTACTTC.

For the CDR3, the DNA is TGTGCCATCAGTGAGTCCAACTTCGCCCAGAGCGAGCAGTACTTC. It specifies CAISESNFAQSEQYF. This chain links TRBV10-3 with TRBJ2-7; D uncertain. From germline, CDR1 is ENHRY and CDR2 SYGVKD. V lost 0 bases, J lost 6 bases, and 15 bases lay in between. The CDR3 has 15 amino acids.